One sample yielded the 18 T cell receptor beta chains listed below, sequenced in a study of response to subunit inactivated influenza vaccine. TCRdb analysed the RT-PCR reads with MiXCR anew, one entry per CDR3 protein. The sample has hundreds of thousands of distinct CDR3 sequences, about 11% seen once. Another study also made use of these data, one on T cells expressing NK-cell markers. That investigation notes: The cDNA for TCR beta came from 5'RACE template switching with UMIs.

Source: PBMCs from blood, taken on the day of vaccination. All receptors derive from a man aged 50 to 59 who received an inactivated influenza vaccine.

The V and J genes are TRBV9 and TRBJ2-1; 10 bases map to TRBD2. The germline V gene encodes CDR1 SGDLS and CDR2 YYNGEE. V lost 0 bases to trimming and J lost 9 bases; unmatched junction nucleotides: 3. This CDR3 contains 14 residues. The CDR3 protein is CASSVGLAGVEQFF. CDR3 nucleotide sequence: TGTGCCAGCAGCGTAGGTCTAGCGGGAGTTGAGCAGTTCTTC.

The chain couples TRBV28 to TRBJ2-7, with 10 bases fitting TRBD1. In germline, CDR1 is MDHEN, CDR2 SYDVKM. The CDR3 has 14 residues. The V gene end was trimmed by 10 bases and the J gene end by 2 bases; junction bases not matched to a gene: 8. CDR3 amino acids: CATQSGTGAYEQYF. For the CDR3, the DNA is TGTGCCACCCAATCCGGGACAGGGGCCTACGAGCAGTACTTC.

With regard to this clonotype: At one end, the junction sequence differs from germline, possibly due to a read error. V and J are TRBV5-6 and TRBJ2-3; D not certain. CDR1 and CDR2 from the germline V gene are SGHDT and YYEEEE. The CDR3 loop spans 14 amino acids. This CDR3 reads CAISLIDSTDTQYF. Written as DNA, the CDR3 is TGTGCCATCAGCTTGATAGACTCCACAGATACGCAGTATTTT. Drawing the rest from reference TRBV5-6 and TRBJ2-3, the complete variable domain is DAGVTQSPTHLIKTRGQQVTLRCSPKSGHDTVSWYQQALGQGPQFIFQYYEEEERQRGNFPDRFSGHQFPNYSSELNVNALLLGDSALYLCAISLIDSTDTQYFGPGTRLTVL.

The V call is TRBV7-2, the J call TRBJ2-7; TRBD1 agrees at 8 bases. This CDR3 is 13 amino acids long. V shed 5 bases, J shed 5 bases, and the junction held 5 bases outside the gene matches. In germline, CDR1 is SGHTA, CDR2 FQGNSA. The CDR3 loop is CASSRTGINEQYF. The CDR3 DNA sequence: TGTGCCAGCAGCCGGACAGGGATTAACGAGCAGTACTTC. Filled out from reference TRBV7-2 and TRBJ2-7, the complete variable domain reads GAGVSQSPSNKVTEKGKDVELRCDPISGHTALYWYRQSLGQGLEFLIYFQGNSAPDKSGLPSDRFSAERTGGSVSTLTIQRTQQEDSAVYLCASSRTGINEQYFGPGTRLTVT.

This clonotype was counted many times. This rearrangement joins TRBV25-1 to TRBJ1-5; unclear D gene. From germline, CDR1 is MGHDK and CDR2 SYGVNS. CDR3 length equals 13 residues. Trimming removed 2 bases at V and 4 bases at J, with 6 bases between. Written as DNA, the CDR3 is TGTGCCAGCAGTGAAAATGGGAATCAGCCCCAGCATTTT. It is translated as CASSENGNQPQHF.

This chain joins TRBV7-2 and TRBJ1-4, with TRBD1 matching 9 bases. V lost 3 bases to trimming and J lost 8 bases; unmatched junction nucleotides: 7. Germline V lookup: CDR1 SGHTA, CDR2 FQGNSA. The CDR3 contains 15 residues. The CDR3 DNA reads as TGTGCCAGCAGCTTGCAGACAGGGGGTAGAGAAAAACTGTTTTTT. This encodes CASSLQTGGREKLFF.

V and J are TRBV29-1 and TRBJ2-3; D is possibly TRBD1 (5 bases). Germline values: CDR1 SQVTM, CDR2 ANQGSEA. V dropped 0 bases and J dropped 11 bases, with 18 bases sitting between them. The CDR3 loop spans 14 amino acids. The CDR3 reads CSVEDQGLPAVQYF. In DNA, the CDR3 is TGCAGCGTTGAAGATCAGGGCTTACCCGCAGTGCAGTATTTT.

This clonotype was found a few times. The chain's CDR3 is CASSQLTVAPLHF. The CDR3 DNA reads as TGTGCCAGCAGCCAACTTACAGTCGCGCCCCTCCACTTT. The chain joins TRBV3-1 to TRBJ1-6; no clear D. V lost 2 bases and J 13 bases, leaving 12 bases between the germline ends. The CDR3 is 13 residues long. Germline lookup yields CDR1 LGHDT and CDR2 YNNKEL (reference sequence).

This clonotype was seen a few times. The CDR3 reads CSAMTSGGTDTQYF. DNA for the CDR3: TGCAGTGCTATGACTAGCGGGGGCACAGATACGCAGTATTTT. The V call is TRBV20-1, the J call TRBJ2-3; TRBD2 agrees at 11 bases. The CDR3 loop spans 14 amino acids. Per the germline V gene, CDR1 is DFQATT and CDR2 is SNEGSKA (reference sequence). V lost 4 bases to trimming and J lost 1 base; unmatched junction nucleotides: 1.

The V gene is TRBV29-1, the J gene TRBJ1-4, with D uncertain. Trimming removed 4 bases at V and 8 bases at J, with 14 bases between. Germline assignment: CDR1 SQVTM and CDR2 ANQGSEA. This CDR3 region has 13 residues. In nucleotides, the CDR3 is TGCAGCGTTGCCTCCTCCAACCGGGAAAAACTGTTTTTT. Protein product: CSVASSNREKLFF.

This clonotype was counted only a few times. The chain couples TRBV14 to TRBJ2-3; no clear D. Germline values: CDR1 SGHDN, CDR2 FVKESK. V was shortened by 0 bases and J by 6 bases, with 10 bases between the two germline ends. The CDR3 loop spans 14 amino acids. DNA of the CDR3: TGTGCCAGCAGCCAAGATCCCTTTAGGGATACGCAGTATTTT. Translating it yields CASSQDPFRDTQYF.

The V call is TRBV15, the J call TRBJ2-7; 7 bases are a match to TRBD1. The V gene's germline CDR1 is LNHNV and CDR2 YYDKDF (reference sequence). The J segment lost 1 base and the V segment lost 3 bases, leaving 6 bases of the junction unmatched. The CDR3 is 15 amino acids. The CDR3 region is CATSSGDSKSYEQYF. CDR3 DNA sequence: TGTGCCACCAGCAGTGGGGACAGCAAATCCTACGAGCAGTACTTC.

Only a few counts were recorded for this clonotype. The chain is built from TRBV12-3 or TRBV12-4 and TRBJ2-7; 9 positions match TRBD1. This CDR3 region has 15 residues. V shed 5 bases and J 2 bases; nucleotides not matched to a gene: 7. In DNA, the CDR3 is TGTGCCAGCAGTAAAACAGGGGGCGATCCCTACGAGCAGTACTTC. It specifies CASSKTGGDPYEQYF.

This clonotype was counted only a few times. The CDR3 loop reads CATSKAGPLSYEQYF. For the CDR3, the DNA is TGTGCCACCAGCAAAGCGGGACCCCTCTCCTACGAGCAGTACTTC. The chain uses TRBV15 and TRBJ2-7; TRBD2 matches 7 bases. The CDR3 sequence is 15 residues long. Germline values: CDR1 LNHNV, CDR2 YYDKDF (reference sequence). With 4 bases clipped from V and 0 bases from J, the junction kept 6 bases outside the gene matches.

This rearrangement joins TRBV4-1 to TRBJ1-4; 8 nucleotides line up with TRBD1. CDR3 length: 17 residues. Germline loops: CDR1 MGHRA, CDR2 YSYEKL. With V trimmed by 2 bases and J by 5 bases, 10 bases remained unmatched. CDR3 in DNA: TGCGCCAGCAGCCAAAACCAGGGACAGGCCTCCAATGAAAAACTGTTTTTT. Amino acid sequence: CASSQNQGQASNEKLFF.

CDR3 DNA: TGCGCCAGCAGCCAAGATCAAGCGGTTACAGATACGCAGTATTTT. It specifies CASSQDQAVTDTQYF. The chain employs TRBV4-1 and TRBJ2-3; tentatively, D is TRBD2 (5 bases). Germline CDR1 and CDR2: MGHRA and YSYEKL. This CDR3 is 15 amino acids long. Trimming took off 0 bases at V and 3 bases at J, with 10 bases between the two ends.

The chain has TRBV28 and TRBJ2-5, with TRBD1 matching 8 bases. Germline CDR1 is MDHEN and CDR2 is SYDVKM. The CDR3 loop spans 14 amino acids. J was trimmed by 6 bases and V by 7 bases; bases with no gene match: 10. The CDR3 sequence is CASNQQGVMKTQYF. CDR3 nucleotides: TGTGCCAGCAATCAACAGGGGGTCATGAAGACCCAGTACTTC.

Many counts were recorded for this clonotype. This chain links TRBV7-8 with TRBJ1-5; TRBD1 agrees at 9 bases. Germline CDR1 SGHVS, CDR2 FQNEAQ. This CDR3 is built from 14 residues. With 6 bases clipped from V and 6 bases from J, the junction kept 6 bases outside the gene matches. The CDR3 spells CASSSTGGTQPQHF. CDR3 nucleotide sequence: TGTGCCAGCAGTTCTACAGGGGGCACTCAGCCCCAGCATTTT.